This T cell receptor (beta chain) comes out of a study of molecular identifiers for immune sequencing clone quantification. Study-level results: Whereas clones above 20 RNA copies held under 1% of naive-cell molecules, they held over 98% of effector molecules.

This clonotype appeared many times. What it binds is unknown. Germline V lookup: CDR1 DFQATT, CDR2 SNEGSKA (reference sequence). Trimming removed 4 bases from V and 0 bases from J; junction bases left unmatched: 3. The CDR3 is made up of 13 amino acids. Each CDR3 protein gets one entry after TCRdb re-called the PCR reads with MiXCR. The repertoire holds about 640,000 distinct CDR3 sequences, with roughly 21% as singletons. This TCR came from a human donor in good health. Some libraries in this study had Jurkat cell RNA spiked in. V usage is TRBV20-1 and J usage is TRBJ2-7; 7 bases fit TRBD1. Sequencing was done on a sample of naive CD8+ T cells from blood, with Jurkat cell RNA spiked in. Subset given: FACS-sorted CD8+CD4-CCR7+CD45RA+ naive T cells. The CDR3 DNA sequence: TGCAGTGCTATAGACAGGGACTCCTACGAGCAGTACTTC. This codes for CSAIDRDSYEQYF.